The 3 T cell receptor beta chains below were found in one sample sequenced in a study of T cell responses to AZD1222 COVID-19 vaccine. Repertoires were generated with immunoSEQ multiplex PCR, while TCRdb's copy carries only in-frame clones and drops some. The sample consists of 85,000 to 130,000 clones, about 87% of them appearing once. The material sequenced was peripheral blood, taken on day 0 of AZD1222 vaccination. Receptors originate from an adult in good health.

The chain recombines TRBV4-3 with TRBJ1-2; unclear D gene. The germline V gene encodes CDR1 LGHNA and CDR2 YSLEER. V was trimmed by 4 bases and J by 5 bases, leaving 14 bases between them. The CDR3 loop spans 14 amino acids. The CDR3 loop is CASSPRSGGYGYTF. Written as DNA, the CDR3 is TGCGCCAGCAGCCCTCGGTCGGGAGGGTATGGCTACACCTTC.

The chain has TRBV5-1 and TRBJ1-2; D gene uncertain. Germline V gives CDR1 SGHRS, CDR2 YFSETQ. Trimming removed 1 base at V and 5 bases at J, with 12 bases between. The CDR3 extends over 14 amino acids. Here the CDR3 reads CASSLNGAGYGYTF. CDR3 DNA sequence: TGCGCCAGCAGCTTGAATGGAGCGGGATATGGCTACACCTTC.

The chain recombines TRBV6-2 or TRBV6-3 with TRBJ1-5; D uncertain. V lost 3 bases and J 9 bases, leaving 12 bases between the germline ends. Germline CDR1 and CDR2: MNHEY and SVGEGT. The CDR3 runs 13 residues. The CDR3 DNA follows: TGTGCCAGCAGTTATCCGGAGGAGGGGCCCCAGCATTTT. Protein product: CASSYPEEGPQHF.